This T cell receptor beta chain was identified in a study of vaccination effects on CD4 cells after COVID-19. Study details: It was a median of 72 days after the second dose that post-vaccine samples were obtained.

As concerns this clone: The antigen is unknown.

Study-wide results and caveats: Late in the post-vaccination period, infection-induced and vaccine-induced clones underwent marked clonal contraction. Nearly all vaccine-induced clones in healthy recipients recognized only SARS-CoV-2.

Sequencing used immunoSEQ multiplex PCR; TCRdb keeps in-frame clones, though not all of them. Among tens of thousands of clones listed, roughly four fifths were seen once. Under the ViraFEST assay, PBMC were stimulated with viral peptide pools so that antigen-specific CD4+ T cells expanded. Sequencing was performed afterwards. An approximately 10-day culture period preceded the isolation of CD4+ T cells. Each participant was given two doses of one vaccine (BNT162b2 or mRNA-1273). It was on days 3 and 7 that half the medium was replaced with IL-2 medium. V was shortened by 10 bases and J by 6 bases, with 10 bases between the two germline ends. The germline V gene has CDR1 LNHDA and CDR2 SQIVND (reference sequence). The CDR3 is 11 residues long.

The rearrangement links TRBV19 to TRBJ1-5, with D uncertain. This specimen consisted of CD4+ T cells from PBMCs cultured with HCoV-229E spike peptides, obtained after COVID-19 vaccination. This TCR came from a human donor who received a COVID-19 vaccine. The CDR3 is CAIGKGQPQHF. In DNA, the CDR3 is TGTGCCATCGGAAAAGGTCAGCCCCAGCATTTT.